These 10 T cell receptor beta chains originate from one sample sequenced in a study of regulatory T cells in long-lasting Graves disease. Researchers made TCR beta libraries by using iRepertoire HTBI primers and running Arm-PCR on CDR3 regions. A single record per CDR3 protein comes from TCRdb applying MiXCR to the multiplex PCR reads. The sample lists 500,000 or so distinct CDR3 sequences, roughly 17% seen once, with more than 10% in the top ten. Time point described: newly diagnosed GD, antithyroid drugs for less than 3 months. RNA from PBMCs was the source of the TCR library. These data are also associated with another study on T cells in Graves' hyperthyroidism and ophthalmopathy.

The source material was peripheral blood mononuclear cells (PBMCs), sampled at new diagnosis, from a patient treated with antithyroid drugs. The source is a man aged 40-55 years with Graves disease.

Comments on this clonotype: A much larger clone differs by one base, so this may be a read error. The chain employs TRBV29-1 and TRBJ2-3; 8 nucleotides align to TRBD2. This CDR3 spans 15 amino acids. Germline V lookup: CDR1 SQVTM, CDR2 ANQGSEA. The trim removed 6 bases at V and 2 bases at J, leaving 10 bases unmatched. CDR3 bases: TGCAGCGTCCTTCTCCTAGCGGGCCTCACAGATACGCAGTATTTT. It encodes CSVLLLAGLTDTQYF.

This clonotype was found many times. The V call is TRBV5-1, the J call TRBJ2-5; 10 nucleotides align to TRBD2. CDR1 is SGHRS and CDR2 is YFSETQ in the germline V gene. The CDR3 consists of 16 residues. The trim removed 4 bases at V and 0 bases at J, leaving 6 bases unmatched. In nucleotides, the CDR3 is TGCGCCAGCAGCCTCTTTCTAGCGGGGGACCAAGAGACCCAGTACTTC. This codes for CASSLFLAGDQETQYF.

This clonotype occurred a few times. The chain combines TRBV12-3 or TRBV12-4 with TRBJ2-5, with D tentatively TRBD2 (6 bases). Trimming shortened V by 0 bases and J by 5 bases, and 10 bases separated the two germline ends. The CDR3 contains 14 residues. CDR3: CASSLAGTEETQYF. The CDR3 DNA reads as TGTGCCAGCAGTTTAGCTGGGACTGAGGAGACCCAGTACTTC.

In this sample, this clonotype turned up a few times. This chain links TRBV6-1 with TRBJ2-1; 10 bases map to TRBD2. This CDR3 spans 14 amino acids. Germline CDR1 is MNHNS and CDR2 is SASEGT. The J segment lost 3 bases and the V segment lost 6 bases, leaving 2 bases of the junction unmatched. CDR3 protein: CASRSSGSYNEQFF. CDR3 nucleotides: TGTGCCAGCAGATCTAGCGGGAGCTACAATGAGCAGTTCTTC.

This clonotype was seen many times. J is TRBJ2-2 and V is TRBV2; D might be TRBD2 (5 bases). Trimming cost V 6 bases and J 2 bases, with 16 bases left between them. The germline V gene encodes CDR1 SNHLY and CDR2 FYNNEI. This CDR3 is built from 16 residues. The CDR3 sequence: CASSADSLQNTGELFF. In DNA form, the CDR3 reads TGTGCCAGCAGCGCGGACTCACTCCAAAACACCGGGGAGCTGTTTTTT.

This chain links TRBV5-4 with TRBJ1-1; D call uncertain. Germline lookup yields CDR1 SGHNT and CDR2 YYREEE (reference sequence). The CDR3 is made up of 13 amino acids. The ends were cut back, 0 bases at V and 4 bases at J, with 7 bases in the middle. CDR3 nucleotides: TGTGCCAGCAGCTTGGAAAGGTTCACTGAAGCTTTCTTT. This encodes CASSLERFTEAFF.

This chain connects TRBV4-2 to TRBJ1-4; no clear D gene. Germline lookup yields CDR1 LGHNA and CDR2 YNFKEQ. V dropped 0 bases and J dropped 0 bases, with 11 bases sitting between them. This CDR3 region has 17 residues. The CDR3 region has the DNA TGTGCCAGCAGCCAAGAAAAGGTGGCAACAACTAATGAAAAACTGTTTTTT. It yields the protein CASSQEKVATTNEKLFF.

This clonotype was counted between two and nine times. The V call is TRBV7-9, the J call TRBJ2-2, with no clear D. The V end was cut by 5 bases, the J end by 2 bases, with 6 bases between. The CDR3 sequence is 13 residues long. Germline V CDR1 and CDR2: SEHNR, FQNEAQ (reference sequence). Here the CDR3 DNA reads TGTGCCAGCAGCGCGATCAACACCGGGGAGCTGTTTTTT. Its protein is CASSAINTGELFF.

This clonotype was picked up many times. This CDR3 is CASSMASGRKVTDTQYF. As DNA, the CDR3 is TGCGCCAGCAGCATGGCTAGCGGGAGGAAGGTAACAGATACGCAGTATTTT. V usage is TRBV5-1 and J usage is TRBJ2-3; 11 bases are shared with TRBD2. The CDR3 is 17 amino acids. Looked up from germline, CDR1 is SGHRS and CDR2 is YFSETQ. Trimming removed 4 bases from V and 3 bases from J; junction bases left unmatched: 10.

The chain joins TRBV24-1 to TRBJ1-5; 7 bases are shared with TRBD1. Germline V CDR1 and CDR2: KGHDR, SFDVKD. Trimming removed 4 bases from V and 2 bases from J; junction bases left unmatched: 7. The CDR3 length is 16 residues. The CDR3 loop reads CATSDSIQGRNQPQHF. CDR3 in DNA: TGTGCCACCAGTGACTCGATACAGGGGCGCAATCAGCCCCAGCATTTT.